This TCR beta chain comes out of a study of kidney transplant recipient with SARS-CoV-2 infection. This clonotype was counted ten times or more. Germline lookup yields CDR1 SGHRS and CDR2 YFSETQ. This CDR3 is built from 17 residues. The V segment lost 0 bases and the J segment 4 bases; nucleotides outside the gene matches: 4. One entry per CDR3 protein results from TCRdb running MiXCR on the reads. The sample lists approximately 250,000 distinct CDR3 sequences, 29% occurring once. Sequenced here: a blood sample, sampled at baseline and on roughly day 110 from a kidney transplant recipient. This TCR was recovered from a male patient aged 30 to 39 who had COVID-19 and was a kidney transplant recipient. The graft donor may account for some of the T cells. This chain uses TRBV5-1 with TRBJ2-2, with 12 bases fitting TRBD2. This CDR3 reads CASSLAPGLAGTGELFF. The CDR3 nucleotides are TGCGCCAGCAGCTTGGCTCCGGGACTAGCGGGCACCGGGGAGCTGTTTTTT.